Below are 23 T cell receptor beta chains sequenced from a single sample in a study of T-cell memory formation after mild COVID-19 (TCRdb year 2021). Libraries were prepared through 5' RACE. TCRdb shows the sequencer as Illumina NovaSeq 6000. TCRdb reanalyzed the raw reads on its own, using fastp at Q25 for trimming and MiXCR for clone calling, and kept in-frame beta chains. Each record represents a unique CDR3 protein, reported with the most common genes and DNA among its rows. This sample is represented by about 180,000 distinct CDR3 sequences; roughly 16% of them were singletons. The ten largest clonotypes hold just over 2% of the sample. The sequenced sample consisted of PBMCs or a T cell subset sorted from them (not recorded which). The receptors stem from an adult woman who had mild COVID-19 (a few samples of this study predate the infection). The sample titles of this study are shuffled in the database, so cell type and time point are left out; the donor was told from shared clones.

V usage is TRBV20-1 and J usage is TRBJ2-2; 9 bases align to TRBD1. This CDR3 is 16 amino acids long. V was pared by 2 bases and J by 6 bases, with 10 bases of the junction left unmatched. Germline V gives CDR1 DFQATT, CDR2 SNEGSKA (reference sequence). The CDR3 is CSARPRDREASGELFF. The CDR3 region has the DNA TGCAGTGCTAGACCCCGGGACAGGGAAGCGTCCGGGGAGCTGTTTTTT.

This clonotype has more than one count but fewer than ten. For the CDR3, the DNA is TGTGCCAGCAGCCTCAGCGGGGGGGCAGGAGAGCAGTACTTC. Amino acid sequence: CASSLSGGAGEQYF. The chain couples TRBV12-3 or TRBV12-4 to TRBJ2-7; 10 bases are a match to TRBD2. This CDR3 is built from 14 residues. The ends lost 6 bases at V and 7 bases at J; junction bases unmatched: 9.

The chain uses TRBV7-8 and TRBJ2-6; D tentatively reads TRBD1 or TRBD2 (5 bases each). The CDR3 spans 17 residues. CDR1 and CDR2 (germline): SGHVS, FQNEAQ. V gave up 0 bases and J gave up 0 bases, with 9 bases separating them. CDR3 sequence (DNA): TGTGCCAGCAGCTTAGCCCCGAGGGGCTCTGGGGCCAACGTCCTGACTTTC. Protein product: CASSLAPRGSGANVLTF. The full variable domain, in which reference TRBV7-8 and TRBJ2-6 provide the parts outside the CDR3, is GAGVSQSPRYKVAKRGQDVALRCDPISGHVSLFWYQQALGQGPEFLTYFQNEAQLDKSGLPSDRFFAERPEGSVSTLKIQRTQQEDSAVYLCASSLAPRGSGANVLTFGAGSRLTVL.

Only a few counts were recorded for this clonotype. V gene TRBV7-9 combines with J gene TRBJ2-5; D not certain. Deletions cut 4 bases from V and 0 bases from J, with 6 bases between. CDR3 length: 13 residues. Germline V gene sequence: CDR1 SEHNR, CDR2 FQNEAQ (reference sequence). The CDR3 DNA follows: TGTGCCAGCAGCTCGCAGTACCAAGAGACCCAGTACTTC. Translation: CASSSQYQETQYF.

This chain links TRBV6-6 with TRBJ2-7, with D possibly being TRBD2 (6 bases). The CDR3 has 16 amino acids. The V gene lost 0 bases and the J gene lost 7 bases, with 19 bases spanning the gap. Germline CDR1 and CDR2: MNHNY and SVGAGI (reference sequence). CDR3 nucleotides: TGTGCCAGCAGTTACTCGGATCCGGGAGCCTGGTGGGAGCAGTACTTC. It encodes CASSYSDPGAWWEQYF.

This clonotype was picked up a small number of times. The chain recombines TRBV3-1 with TRBJ2-7, with TRBD2 matching 7 bases. This CDR3 comprises 15 residues. From germline, CDR1 is LGHDT and CDR2 YNNKEL (reference sequence). J lost 7 bases, V lost 4 bases, and 13 bases had no gene match. The CDR3 sequence is CASSLFSGHGYEQYF. The CDR3 coding sequence is TGTGCCAGCAGCCTTTTTAGCGGGCATGGCTATGAGCAGTACTTC.

The chain links TRBV6-1 to TRBJ2-2; D is perhaps TRBD2 (7 bases). V was cut by 4 bases and J by 6 bases, with 12 bases left in between. The CDR3 consists of 14 residues. CDR1 MNHNS and CDR2 SASEGT come from the germline V gene. The CDR3 region is CASSGRGGAGELFF. As DNA, the CDR3 is TGTGCCAGCAGTGGCAGAGGGGGGGCCGGGGAGCTGTTTTTT.

This clonotype appeared many times. The chain has TRBV18 and TRBJ1-1; D is unresolved. The V gene lost 2 bases and the J gene lost 1 base, with 5 bases spanning the gap. Germline V CDR1 and CDR2: KGHSH, LQKENI. The CDR3 loop spans 13 amino acids. The CDR3 region has the DNA TGTGCCAGCTCACCAATACAGAACACTGAAGCTTTCTTT. Its protein product is CASSPIQNTEAFF.

J is TRBJ2-5 and V is TRBV25-1; tentative D call: TRBD1 (7 bases). Germline lookup yields CDR1 MGHDK and CDR2 SYGVNS. This CDR3 is built from 14 residues. Deletions cut 5 bases from V and 5 bases from J, with 15 bases between. The CDR3: CASSRQGGLETQYF. The CDR3 nucleotides are TGTGCCAGCAGTAGGCAGGGGGGATTGGAGACCCAGTACTTC.

The chain joins TRBV29-1 to TRBJ2-1; TRBD2 agrees at 7 bases. Germline V gene data show CDR1 as SQVTM and CDR2 as ANQGSEA. The CDR3 runs 12 residues. The ends lost 4 bases at V and 6 bases at J; junction bases unmatched: 3. The CDR3 DNA sequence: TGCAGCGTTGGTGGGGGGGTCAATGAGCAGTTCTTC. Protein product: CSVGGGVNEQFF.

This clonotype occurred a few times. The chain links TRBV7-6 to TRBJ2-3; no firm D call. The ends were cut back, 5 bases at V and 4 bases at J, with 13 bases in the middle. This CDR3 spans 14 amino acids. Germline V CDR1 and CDR2: SGHVS, FNYEAQ. The CDR3: CASSPTQVADTQYF. CDR3 bases: TGTGCCAGCAGCCCCACCCAGGTCGCAGATACGCAGTATTTT.

The chain employs TRBV20-1 and TRBJ2-3; D gene unclear. Trimming cost V 6 bases and J 0 bases, with 13 bases left between them. Germline loops: CDR1 DFQATT, CDR2 SNEGSKA (reference sequence). This CDR3 has 14 amino acids. For the CDR3, the DNA is TGCAGTGCCTCCACCCAGACTAGCACAGATACGCAGTATTTT. Translation gives CSASTQTSTDTQYF.

The rearrangement joins TRBV7-8 to TRBJ2-3; 10 bases line up with TRBD2. Germline loops: CDR1 SGHVS, CDR2 FQNEAQ. This CDR3 is built from 17 residues. V shed 4 bases, J shed 2 bases, and the junction held 9 bases outside the gene matches. This chain's CDR3 is CASSSLFSGRDTDTQYF. CDR3 coding DNA: TGTGCCAGCAGCTCCCTATTCAGCGGGAGGGACACAGATACGCAGTATTTT.

This clonotype was detected only a few times. The rearrangement uses TRBV4-3 and TRBJ2-1; 9 bases map to TRBD1. CDR1 and CDR2 from the germline V gene are LGHNA and YSLEER. V was pared by 3 bases and J by 5 bases, with 8 bases of the junction left unmatched. The CDR3 runs to 16 residues. CDR3 DNA sequence: TGCGCCAGCAGCCATGAGCCCGGGACAGGGCACAATGAGCAGTTCTTC. Translating it yields CASSHEPGTGHNEQFF.

This rearrangement joins TRBV28 to TRBJ2-1, with 9 bases lining up with TRBD2. There are 15 residues in the CDR3. The germline CDR1 and CDR2 sequences are MDHEN and SYDVKM. The V segment lost 6 bases and the J segment 4 bases; nucleotides outside the gene matches: 7. DNA of the CDR3: TGTGCCAGCAGACTGACTAGCGGACGATACAATGAGCAGTTCTTC. This gives the protein CASRLTSGRYNEQFF.

The J gene is TRBJ2-3, the V gene TRBV18; TRBD1 matches 7 bases. The V gene end was trimmed by 1 base and the J gene end by 4 bases; junction bases not matched to a gene: 11. The CDR3 sequence is 17 residues long. CDR1 is KGHSH and CDR2 is LQKENI in the germline V gene. The CDR3 here is CASSPRVIEGAADTQYF. CDR3 sequence (DNA): TGTGCCAGCTCACCACGGGTGATAGAGGGGGCCGCAGATACGCAGTATTTT.

The chain employs TRBV7-6 and TRBJ2-3, with 9 nucleotides matching TRBD2. The CDR3 runs 16 residues. With 5 bases clipped from V and 2 bases from J, the junction kept 8 bases outside the gene matches. The germline CDR1 and CDR2 sequences are SGHVS and FNYEAQ. CDR3 region: CASSLGASGITDTQYF. The CDR3 nucleotides read TGTGCCAGCAGCCTCGGGGCTAGCGGGATCACAGATACGCAGTATTTT.

V and J are TRBV18 and TRBJ1-1; 10 bases map to TRBD1. J gave up 0 bases and V 9 bases, and 7 bases lay outside the gene matches. CDR3 length: 15 amino acids. CDR1 KGHSH and CDR2 LQKENI come from the germline V gene. Here the CDR3 DNA reads TGTGCCAGTACCGGGACAGGGGTCGTGAACACTGAAGCTTTCTTT. It translates to CASTGTGVVNTEAFF.

This clonotype was seen a handful of times. The gene calls are TRBV18 and TRBJ2-5; TRBD2 matches 9 bases. The germline V gene encodes CDR1 KGHSH and CDR2 LQKENI. The V segment lost 3 bases and the J segment 2 bases; nucleotides outside the gene matches: 7. The CDR3 is made up of 16 amino acids. DNA for the CDR3: TGTGCCAGCTCACCTGGGACTAGCAGAATTCAAGAGACCCAGTACTTC. It translates to CASSPGTSRIQETQYF.

J is TRBJ2-3 and V is TRBV4-1, with 8 bases lining up with TRBD2. The CDR3 totals 17 residues. V lost 3 bases to trimming and J lost 1 base; unmatched junction nucleotides: 9. Germline CDR1 and CDR2: MGHRA and YSYEKL. The CDR3 DNA sequence: TGCGCCAGCAGCCAGGGACTAGGTGTTGGCGGCACAGATACGCAGTATTTT. It is translated as CASSQGLGVGGTDTQYF.

This clonotype was counted a few times. The chain uses TRBV6-2 or TRBV6-3 and TRBJ2-1; no clear D gene. Germline assignment: CDR1 MNHEY and CDR2 SVGEGT. Trimming stripped 2 bases from V and 0 bases from J, with 14 bases between. CDR3 length: 17 residues. The chain's CDR3 is CASSYPRQRSSYNEQFF. The CDR3 nucleotides read TGTGCCAGCAGTTACCCGCGACAACGAAGCTCCTACAATGAGCAGTTCTTC.

For the CDR3, the DNA is TGTGCCAGCTCCTCGGGACAGGGGGAGGTTGGAAACACCATATATTTT. Translated, it gives CASSSGQGEVGNTIYF. The rearrangement uses TRBV25-1 and TRBJ1-3, with 11 nucleotides matching TRBD1. The V segment lost 8 bases and the J segment 3 bases; nucleotides outside the gene matches: 9. CDR1 MGHDK and CDR2 SYGVNS come from the germline V gene. This CDR3 is built from 16 residues.

CDR3 nucleotides: TGTGCCAGCAGTTTATACCAGGGTCCAAATTCACCCCTCCACTTT. Amino acid sequence: CASSLYQGPNSPLHF. The chain joins TRBV12-3 or TRBV12-4 to TRBJ1-6; D might be TRBD1 (5 bases). V was cut by 2 bases and J by 7 bases, with 12 bases left in between. The length of the CDR3 is 15 residues.